This is a list of T cell receptor beta chains from one sample in a study of T cell responses to AZD1222 COVID-19 vaccine. TCRdb's table, derived via immunoSEQ multiplex PCR, lists solely in-frame clones and lacks some. This table has around 140,000 clones, roughly 90% appearing once. The sequencing here drew on peripheral blood, taken on day 0 of AZD1222 vaccination. These receptors all stem from an adult in good health. The CDR3 runs from the conserved cysteine through the conserved F or W. The order of the fields is V gene, J gene, clone size, D gene, CDR3 DNA, CDR3 protein. The D gene is left open where the match is weak. Not all rows give a size; the values are once, few, many and, for expanded clones, a class.

>TRBV4-3|TRBJ2-7|NA|NA
TGCGCCAGCAGCCAAGAACCGAGCTCCTACGAGCAGTACTTC
CASSQEPSSYEQYF
>TRBV25-1|TRBJ1-2|few|NA
TGTGCCAGCAGAGGAATAGGGCATGGCTACACCTTC
CASRGIGHGYTF
>TRBV11-3|TRBJ1-6|NA|TRBD1
TGTGCCAGCAGCATCCGGACAGGGGGTAATTCACCCCTCCACTTT
CASSIRTGGNSPLHF
>TRBV18|TRBJ2-7|NA|NA
TGTGCCAGCTCACCAATAACGTCACCCGCAGGGGCCACCTACGAGCAGTACTTC
CASSPITSPAGATYEQYF
>TRBV7-2|TRBJ1-5|once|TRBD1
TGTGCCAGCACCTTTGATGACAGGGGGGGTTTTCAGCCCCAGCATTTT
CASTFDDRGGFQPQHF
>TRBV6-5|TRBJ1-2|NA|TRBD1
TGTGCCAGCAGTTACCTAGGGGGCGCGGACTATGGCTACACCTTC
CASSYLGGADYGYTF
>TRBV7-2|TRBJ2-7|few|NA
TGTGCCAGCAGCCCACCGGGAGTCCTTCTTTACGAGCAGTACTTC
CASSPPGVLLYEQYF
>TRBV5-4|TRBJ1-1|NA|NA
TGTGCCAGCAGCTTGGAAGCAATCCACTCTGAAGCTTTCTTT
CASSLEAIHSEAFF
>TRBV18|TRBJ1-6|NA|TRBD1
TGTGCCAGCTCCGGGGAACAGGGGGCGAATTCACCCCTCCACTTT
CASSGEQGANSPLHF
>TRBV7-2|TRBJ1-2|NA|TRBD1
TGTGCCAGCGGGCAGGGGGGAGGTTATAATGGCTACACCTTC
CASGQGGGYNGYTF
>TRBV10-3|TRBJ1-1|NA|TRBD1
TGTGCCATCAGTGAGTCCAACCCCGGGACAGGGGGCACTGAAGCTTTCTTT
CAISESNPGTGGTEAFF
>TRBV4-3|TRBJ2-6|NA|TRBD1
TGCGCCAGCAGCCAAGTAACCGTGTGGGGGACAGGGGTGAACGTCCTGACTTTC
CASSQVTVWGTGVNVLTF